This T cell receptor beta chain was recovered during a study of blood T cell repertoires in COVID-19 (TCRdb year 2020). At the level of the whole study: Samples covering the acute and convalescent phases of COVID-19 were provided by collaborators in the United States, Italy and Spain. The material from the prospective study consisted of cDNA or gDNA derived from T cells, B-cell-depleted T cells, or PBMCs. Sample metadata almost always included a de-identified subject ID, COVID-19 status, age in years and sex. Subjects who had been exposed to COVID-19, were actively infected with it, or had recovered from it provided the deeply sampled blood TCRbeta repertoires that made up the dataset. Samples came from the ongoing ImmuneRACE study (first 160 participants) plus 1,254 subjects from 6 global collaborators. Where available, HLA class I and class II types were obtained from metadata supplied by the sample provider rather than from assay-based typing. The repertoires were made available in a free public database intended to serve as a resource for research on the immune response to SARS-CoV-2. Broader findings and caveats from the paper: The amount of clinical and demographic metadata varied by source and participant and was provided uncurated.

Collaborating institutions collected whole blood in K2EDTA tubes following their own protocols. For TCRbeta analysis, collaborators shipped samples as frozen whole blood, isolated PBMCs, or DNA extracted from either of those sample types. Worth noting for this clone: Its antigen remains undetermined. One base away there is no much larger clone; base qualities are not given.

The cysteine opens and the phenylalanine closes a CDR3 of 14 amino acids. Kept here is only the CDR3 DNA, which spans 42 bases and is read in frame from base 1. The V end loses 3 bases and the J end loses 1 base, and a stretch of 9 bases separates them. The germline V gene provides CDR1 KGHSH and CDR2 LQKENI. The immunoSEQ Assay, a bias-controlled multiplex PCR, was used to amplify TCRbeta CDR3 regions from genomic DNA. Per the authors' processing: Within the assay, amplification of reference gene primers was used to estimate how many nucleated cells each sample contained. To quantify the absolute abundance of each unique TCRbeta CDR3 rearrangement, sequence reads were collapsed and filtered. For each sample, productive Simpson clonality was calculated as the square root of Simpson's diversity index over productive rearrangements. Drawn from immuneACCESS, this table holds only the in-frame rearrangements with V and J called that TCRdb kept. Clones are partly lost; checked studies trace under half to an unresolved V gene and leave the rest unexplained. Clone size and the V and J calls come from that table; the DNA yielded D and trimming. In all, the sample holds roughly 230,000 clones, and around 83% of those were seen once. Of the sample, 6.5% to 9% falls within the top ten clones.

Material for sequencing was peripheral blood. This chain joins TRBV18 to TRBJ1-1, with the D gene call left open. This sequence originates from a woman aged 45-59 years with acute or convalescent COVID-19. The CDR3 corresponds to CASSPWAANTEAFF. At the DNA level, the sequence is TGTGCCAGCTCACCTTGGGCAGCGAACACTGAAGCTTTCTTT.